This T cell receptor beta chain came from a study of regulatory T cells in long-lasting Graves disease. Looking at the study overall: The definition of persistent Graves' disease was over 5 years of antithyroid drugs with positive TSH receptor antibodies.

With 1 base clipped from V and 6 bases from J, the junction kept 9 bases outside the gene matches. The germline CDR1 and CDR2 sequences are SEHNR and FQNEAQ (reference sequence). This CDR3 is 16 amino acids long. CDR3 regions were amplified by Arm-PCR using iRepertoire HTBI primers to build TCR beta libraries. TCRdb reprocessed the multiplex PCR reads with MiXCR, giving one entry per CDR3 protein. Of a few hundred thousand distinct CDR3 sequences listed, about 22% were seen once; the top ten hold 10% to 15%. This clonotype was seen a few times. The time point here: persistent/refractory GD, antithyroid drugs over 5 years with positive TRAb. PBMC RNA was the source of the TCR library. Patient provenance is recorded as an endocrinology department in Xi'an, China.

The sample here was peripheral blood mononuclear cells (PBMCs), taken when the disease was refractory, from a patient treated with antithyroid drugs. The sequence was obtained from a female donor with Graves disease. J is TRBJ2-1 and V is TRBV7-9; 7 bases align to TRBD2. CDR3 region: CASSLERGKVSNEQFF. CDR3 sequence (DNA): TGTGCCAGCAGCTTAGAGCGGGGTAAGGTGTCCAATGAGCAGTTCTTC.